One sample yielded the 18 T cell receptor beta chains listed below, sequenced in a study of OX40 agonist ivuxolimab in advanced cancers. The repertoire was sequenced with immunoSEQ multiplex PCR; TCRdb's copy has only in-frame clones and lacks some. Of 55,000 to 60,000 clones in the sample, roughly four fifths were seen once. The sample in question was CD4+ or CD8+ T cells sorted from blood, obtained in a trial of the OX40 agonist ivuxolimab. These receptors came from an adult with an advanced solid tumor such as melanoma, head and neck, liver or kidney cancer.

The rearrangement uses TRBV6-5 and TRBJ1-3, with D tentatively TRBD1 (5 bases). The CDR3 is 14 amino acids. The V end lost 4 bases, the J end lost 1 base, and 8 bases lay between the germline ends. CDR1 and CDR2 (germline): MNHEY, SVGAGI. CDR3 amino acids: CASSSRTSGNTIYF. CDR3 nucleotides: TGTGCCAGCAGTTCCAGGACATCTGGAAACACCATATATTTT.

The chain joins TRBV6-5 to TRBJ1-2; 9 bases match TRBD1. V was clipped by 7 bases and J by 8 bases; unmatched bases: 14. The V gene's germline CDR1 is MNHEY and CDR2 SVGAGI. This CDR3 contains 15 residues. CDR3 residues: CASIKPGQGFEGYTF. The CDR3, as DNA: TGTGCCAGCATTAAACCGGGACAGGGTTTTGAGGGCTACACCTTC.

A single count supports this clone. V gene TRBV11-1 combines with J gene TRBJ2-7; D may correspond to TRBD1 or TRBD2 (6 bases each). CDR3 length: 14 amino acids. V lost 1 base and J lost 5, with 12 bases in between. Germline-derived CDR1 and CDR2 are SGHAT and FQDESV (reference sequence). The CDR3 DNA is TGTGCCAGCAGCTTAGAAGGGGGGAGCGACGAGCAGTACTTC. It translates to CASSLEGGSDEQYF.

The J gene is TRBJ2-3, the V gene TRBV7-8; TRBD1 matches at 8 bases. Trimming at V came to 3 bases and at J to 5 bases, leaving 10 bases not matched to a gene. Germline V lookup: CDR1 SGHVS, CDR2 FQNEAQ. The CDR3 is 16 residues long. CDR3 protein: CASSLHGTGPEDTQYF. The CDR3 DNA reads TGTGCCAGCAGCTTGCACGGGACAGGTCCAGAAGATACGCAGTATTTT.

In its sample, this clone was seen once. The chain recombines TRBV5-6 with TRBJ2-2, with 7 bases identical to TRBD2. J was trimmed by 1 base and V by 5 bases; bases with no gene match: 8. CDR1 SGHDT and CDR2 YYEEEE come from the germline V gene. The CDR3 spans 16 residues. The CDR3 loop reads CASSFPGTMNTGELFF. The CDR3 nucleotides are TGTGCCAGCAGTTTTCCGGGGACTATGAACACCGGGGAGCTGTTTTTT.

The V and J genes are TRBV14 and TRBJ1-5; D call uncertain. V was cut by 3 bases and J by 1 base, with 4 bases left in between. The CDR3 contains 13 residues. From germline, CDR1 is SGHDN and CDR2 FVKESK. The CDR3 protein is CASSQSSNQPQHF. The CDR3 nucleotides are TGTGCCAGCAGCCAGTCCAGCAATCAGCCCCAGCATTTT. The full variable domain, in which reference TRBV14 and TRBJ1-5 provide the parts outside the CDR3, is EAGVTQFPSHSVIEKGQTVTLRCDPISGHDNLYWYRRVMGKEIKFLLHFVKESKQDESGMPNNRFLAERTGGTYSTLKVQPAELEDSGVYFCASSQSSNQPQHFGDGTRLSIL.

The chain links TRBV7-3 to TRBJ2-5, with a tentative D call TRBD2 (6 bases). Between the trimmed V and J ends, which lost 2 bases and 5 bases, there was a span of 18 bases. CDR3 length equals 16 residues. Germline assignment: CDR1 SGHTA and CDR2 FQGTGA. The CDR3 sequence: CASSLGSGLPSETQYF. DNA for the CDR3: TGTGCCAGCAGCTTAGGTTCGGGACTCCCATCGGAGACCCAGTACTTC.

The V gene is TRBV27, the J gene TRBJ2-7, with TRBD2 identical over 10 bases. V lost 2 bases to trimming and J lost 3 bases; unmatched junction nucleotides: 10. The CDR3 runs to 17 residues. CDR1 is MNHEY and CDR2 is SMNVEV in the germline V gene (reference sequence). The CDR3 DNA reads as TGTGCCAGCAGTTTAAGGCTGGGAGCGGGGGGGCTCTACGAGCAGTACTTC. The encoded protein is CASSLRLGAGGLYEQYF.

The gene calls are TRBV19 and TRBJ2-1; 11 nucleotides match TRBD2. This CDR3 region has 16 residues. CDR1 and CDR2 from the germline V gene are LNHDA and SQIVND (reference sequence). J was trimmed by 4 bases and V by 1 base; bases with no gene match: 3. This CDR3 reads CASSIVGTSGYNEQFF. In DNA, the CDR3 is TGTGCCAGTAGTATAGTAGGGACTAGCGGATACAATGAGCAGTTCTTC.

This clone was detected once. The V gene is TRBV7-6, the J gene TRBJ2-5; the D is unclear. Germline loops: CDR1 SGHVS, CDR2 FNYEAQ. V shed 5 bases and J shed 5 bases, with 12 bases lying between them. The CDR3 loop spans 13 amino acids. The CDR3 here is CASSGHSGETQYF. In DNA, the CDR3 is TGTGCCAGCAGCGGGCACTCTGGCGAGACCCAGTACTTC.

The chain uses TRBV19 and TRBJ2-3; D possibly corresponds to TRBD2 (6 bases). The ends were cut back, 6 bases at V and 5 bases at J, with 18 bases in the middle. Germline CDR1 and CDR2: LNHDA and SQIVND (reference sequence). The CDR3 sequence is 15 residues long. The CDR3 bases are TGTGCCAGTAGACCCCGGGGGAGCCCGGGAGATACGCAGTATTTT. This translates into CASRPRGSPGDTQYF.

The V and J genes are TRBV19 and TRBJ2-7, with D possibly matching TRBD1 (5 bases). This CDR3 comprises 15 residues. Germline CDR1 and CDR2: LNHDA and SQIVND (reference sequence). Trimming stripped 1 base from V and 0 bases from J, with 10 bases between. DNA of the CDR3: TGTGCCAGTAGTATAGGAACAGGACCCTCCTACGAGCAGTACTTC. This gives the protein CASSIGTGPSYEQYF.

The V gene is TRBV2, the J gene TRBJ2-7; 8 bases match TRBD2. The CDR3 extends over 14 amino acids. The germline V gene has CDR1 SNHLY and CDR2 FYNNEI. The J segment lost 6 bases and the V segment lost 5 bases, leaving 9 bases of the junction unmatched. CDR3 nucleotides: TGTGCCAGCAGTCCCACGGGACTAGTGCGCGAGCAGTACTTC. The encoded protein is CASSPTGLVREQYF.

This clone has just a few counts. The chain carries TRBV5-6 and TRBJ2-5; D unresolved. V was trimmed by 4 bases and J by 5 bases, leaving 15 bases between them. Germline V CDR1 and CDR2: SGHDT, YYEEEE. The CDR3 spans 14 residues. The CDR3 DNA is TGTGCCAGCAGCCCCTACCATATCGTCGAGACCCAGTACTTC. Its translation: CASSPYHIVETQYF. Full variable domain (rest looked up from reference TRBV5-6 and TRBJ2-5): DAGVTQSPTHLIKTRGQQVTLRCSPKSGHDTVSWYQQALGQGPQFIFQYYEEEERQRGNFPDRFSGHQFPNYSSELNVNALLLGDSALYLCASSPYHIVETQYFGPGTRLLVL.

This clone is judged medium-sized. The chain couples TRBV6-5 to TRBJ2-7; perhaps D is TRBD1 or TRBD2 (6 bases each). CDR3 size: 14 residues. Trimming took off 4 bases at V and 7 bases at J, with 17 bases between the two ends. Germline CDR1 and CDR2: MNHEY and SVGAGI. The CDR3 here is CASSSGGPSGEQYF. CDR3 bases: TGTGCCAGCAGTTCTGGGGGCCCGAGCGGGGAGCAGTACTTC.

This clone came up once. The chain has TRBV6-4 and TRBJ1-2; D may be TRBD1 (6 bases). V lost 4 bases, J lost 6 bases, and 9 bases lay in between. There are 12 residues in the CDR3. Germline CDR1 and CDR2: MRHNA and SNTAGT. Written as DNA, the CDR3 is TGTGCCAGCAGTGGGGGGCAGGATGGCTACACCTTC. This sequence encodes CASSGGQDGYTF.

This chain uses TRBV10-2 with TRBJ1-2, with TRBD1 identical over 8 bases. The CDR3 length is 15 residues. The germline gives CDR1 WSHSY, CDR2 SAAADI. The V and J ends lost 5 bases and 4 bases, in that order; junction bases with no gene match: 9. In DNA, the CDR3 is TGCGCCAGCAGTATCGACAGGGGCGGAATCTATGGCTACACCTTC. Its translation is CASSIDRGGIYGYTF.

The chain employs TRBV11-2 and TRBJ2-7, with a weak D call TRBD1 (6 bases). Germline-derived CDR1 and CDR2 are SGHAT and FQNNGV. This CDR3 is built from 14 residues. The V gene lost 4 bases and the J gene lost 0 bases, with 10 bases spanning the gap. The CDR3 DNA reads TGTGCCAGCAGCTCCCGGGACATCTCCTACGAGCAGTACTTC. Translation gives CASSSRDISYEQYF.